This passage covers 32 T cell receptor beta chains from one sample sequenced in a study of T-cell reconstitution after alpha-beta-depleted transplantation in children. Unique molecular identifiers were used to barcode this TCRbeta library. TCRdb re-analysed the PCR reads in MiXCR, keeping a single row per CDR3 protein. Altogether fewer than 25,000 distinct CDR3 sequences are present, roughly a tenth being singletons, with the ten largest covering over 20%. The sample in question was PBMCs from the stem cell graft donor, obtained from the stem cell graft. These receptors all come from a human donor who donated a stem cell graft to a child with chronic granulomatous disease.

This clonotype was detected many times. The CDR3 DNA follows: TGTGCCAGCAGAAGTGGTGGGGTTTATAGCAATCAGCCCCAGCATTTT. Protein sequence: CASRSGGVYSNQPQHF. V is TRBV28 and J is TRBJ1-5, with D hard to call. Germline V CDR1 and CDR2: MDHEN, SYDVKM. With 6 bases removed from V and 0 bases from J, the gap between germline ends came to 15 bases. The CDR3 totals 16 residues.

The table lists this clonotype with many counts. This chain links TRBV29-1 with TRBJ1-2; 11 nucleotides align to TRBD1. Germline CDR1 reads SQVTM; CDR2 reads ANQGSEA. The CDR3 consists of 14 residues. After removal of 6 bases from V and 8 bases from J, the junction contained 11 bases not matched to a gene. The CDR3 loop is CSVKTMGQGEGYTF. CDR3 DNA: TGCAGCGTGAAGACGATGGGACAGGGGGAAGGCTACACCTTC. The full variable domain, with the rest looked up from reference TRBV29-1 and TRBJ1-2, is SAVISQKPSRDICQRGTSLTIQCQVDSQVTMMFWYRQQPGQSLTLIATANQGSEATYESGFVIDKFPISRPNLTFSTLTVSNMSPEDSSIYLCSVKTMGQGEGYTFGSGTRLTVV.

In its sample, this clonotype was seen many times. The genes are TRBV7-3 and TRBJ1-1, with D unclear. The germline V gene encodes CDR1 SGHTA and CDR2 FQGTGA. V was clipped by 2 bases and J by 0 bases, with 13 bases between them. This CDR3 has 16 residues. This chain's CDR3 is CASSLGPGLVNTEAFF. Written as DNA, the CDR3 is TGTGCCAGCAGCTTAGGCCCGGGCCTGGTGAACACTGAAGCTTTCTTT.

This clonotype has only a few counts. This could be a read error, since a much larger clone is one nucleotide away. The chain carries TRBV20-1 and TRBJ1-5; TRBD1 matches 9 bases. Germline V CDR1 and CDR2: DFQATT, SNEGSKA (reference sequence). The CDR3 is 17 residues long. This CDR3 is CCASSTGGRGGNQPQHF. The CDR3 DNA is TGCTGTGCTAGTTCGACAGGGGGAAGGGGTGGCAATCAGCCCCAGCATTTT.

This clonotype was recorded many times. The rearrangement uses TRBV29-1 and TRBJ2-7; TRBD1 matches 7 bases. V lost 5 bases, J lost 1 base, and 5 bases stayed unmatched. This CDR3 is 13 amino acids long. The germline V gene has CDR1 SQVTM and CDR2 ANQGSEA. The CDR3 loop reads CSVPGTASYEQYF. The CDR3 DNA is TGCAGCGTTCCCGGGACAGCTTCCTACGAGCAGTACTTC.

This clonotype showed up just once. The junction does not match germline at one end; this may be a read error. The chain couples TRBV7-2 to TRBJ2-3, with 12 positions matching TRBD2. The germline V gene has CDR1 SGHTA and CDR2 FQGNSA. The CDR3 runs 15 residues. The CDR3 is CASSPRPSGGVAQYF. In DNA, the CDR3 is TGTGCCAGCAGCCCCCGGCCTAGCGGGGGGGTAGCGCAGTATTTC.

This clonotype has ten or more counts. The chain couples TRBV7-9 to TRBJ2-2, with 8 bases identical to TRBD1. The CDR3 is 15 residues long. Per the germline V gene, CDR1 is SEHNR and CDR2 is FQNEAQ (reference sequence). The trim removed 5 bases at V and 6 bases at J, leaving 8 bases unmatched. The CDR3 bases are TGTGCCAGCAGCAAGGGACAGGCTTCGGCCGGGGAGCTGTTTTTT. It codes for CASSKGQASAGELFF.

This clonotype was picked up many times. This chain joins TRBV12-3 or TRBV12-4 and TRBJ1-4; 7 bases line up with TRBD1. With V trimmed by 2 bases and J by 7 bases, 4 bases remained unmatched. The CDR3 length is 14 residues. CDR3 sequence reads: CASSLQGDGEKLFF. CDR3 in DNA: TGTGCCAGCAGTTTACAGGGGGACGGTGAAAAACTGTTTTTT.

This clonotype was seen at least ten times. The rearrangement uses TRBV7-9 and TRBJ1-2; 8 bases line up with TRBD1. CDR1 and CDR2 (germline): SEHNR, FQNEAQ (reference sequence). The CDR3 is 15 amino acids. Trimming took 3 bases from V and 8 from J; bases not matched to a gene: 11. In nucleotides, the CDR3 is TGTGCCAGCAGCTTCCCTTTGGACAGGGTGGAAGGCTACACCTTC. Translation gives CASSFPLDRVEGYTF.

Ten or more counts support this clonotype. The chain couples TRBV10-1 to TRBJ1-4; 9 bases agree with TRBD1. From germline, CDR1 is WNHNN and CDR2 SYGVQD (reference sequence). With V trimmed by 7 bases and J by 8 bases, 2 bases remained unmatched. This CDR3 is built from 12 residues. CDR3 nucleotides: TGCGCCAGCATTGGACAGGGGGAAAAACTGTTTTTT. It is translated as CASIGQGEKLFF.

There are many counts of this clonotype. The CDR3 coding sequence is TGTGCCAGCAGTTTATCCGGGACAGCGACTAATGAAAAACTGTTTTTT. The encoded protein is CASSLSGTATNEKLFF. The chain carries TRBV27 and TRBJ1-4; 7 bases map to TRBD1. The V and J ends lost 0 bases and 2 bases, in that order; junction bases with no gene match: 3. CDR3 length: 16 residues. Per germline, CDR1 MNHEY and CDR2 SMNVEV (reference sequence).

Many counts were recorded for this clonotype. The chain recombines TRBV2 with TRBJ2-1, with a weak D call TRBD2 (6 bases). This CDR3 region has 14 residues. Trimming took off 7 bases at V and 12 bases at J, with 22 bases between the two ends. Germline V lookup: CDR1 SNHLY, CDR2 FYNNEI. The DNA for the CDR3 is TGTGCCAGCATCGGGGGAGACTTTCCCCTTTTGCAGTTCTTC. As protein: CASIGGDFPLLQFF. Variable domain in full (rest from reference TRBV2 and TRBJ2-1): EPEVTQTPSHQVTQMGQEVILRCVPISNHLYFYWYRQILGQKVEFLVSFYNNEISEKSEIFDDQFSVERPDGSNFTLKIRSTKLEDSAMYFCASIGGDFPLLQFFGPGTRLTVL.

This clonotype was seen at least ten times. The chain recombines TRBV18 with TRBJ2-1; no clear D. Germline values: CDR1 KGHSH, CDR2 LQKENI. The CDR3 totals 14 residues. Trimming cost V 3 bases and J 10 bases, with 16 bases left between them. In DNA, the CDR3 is TGTGCCAGCTCACCCTCAGCTACCCAGAACGAGCAGTTCTTC. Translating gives CASSPSATQNEQFF.

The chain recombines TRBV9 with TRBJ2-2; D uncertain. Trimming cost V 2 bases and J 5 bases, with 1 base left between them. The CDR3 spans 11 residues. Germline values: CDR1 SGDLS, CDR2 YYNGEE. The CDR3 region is CASSVTGELFF. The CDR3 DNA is TGTGCCAGCAGCGTGACCGGGGAGCTGTTTTTT.

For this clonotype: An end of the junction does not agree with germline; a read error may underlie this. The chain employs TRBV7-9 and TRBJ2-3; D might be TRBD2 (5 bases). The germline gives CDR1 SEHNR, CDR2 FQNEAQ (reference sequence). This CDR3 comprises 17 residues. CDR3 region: CASSLGRSRARTDTQYF. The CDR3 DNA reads TGTGCCAGCAGCTTAGGGAGGAGCCGCGCACGCACAGATACGCAGTATTTC.

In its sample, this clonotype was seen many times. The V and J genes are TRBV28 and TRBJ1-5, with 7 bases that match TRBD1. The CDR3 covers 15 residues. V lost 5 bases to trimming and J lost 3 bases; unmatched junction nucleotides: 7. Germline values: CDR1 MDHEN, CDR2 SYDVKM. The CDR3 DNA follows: TGTGCCAGCAGTAAGGGACAGACCTTCAATCAGCCCCAGCATTTT. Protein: CASSKGQTFNQPQHF.

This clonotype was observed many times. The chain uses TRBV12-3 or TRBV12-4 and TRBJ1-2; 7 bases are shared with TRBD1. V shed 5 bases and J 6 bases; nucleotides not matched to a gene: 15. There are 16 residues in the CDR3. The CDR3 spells CASSPMNRDSWDGYTF. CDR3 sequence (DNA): TGTGCCAGCAGTCCAATGAACCGGGACAGCTGGGATGGCTACACCTTC.

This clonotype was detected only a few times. CDR3 residues: CASSLRDTSLTGELFF. The CDR3 coding sequence is TGTGCCAGCAGCCTCCGGGACACTAGCTTGACCGGGGAGCTGTTTTTT. The chain has TRBV7-2 and TRBJ2-2, with D perhaps given as TRBD1 or TRBD2 (6 bases each). V was trimmed by 5 bases and J by 5 bases, leaving 18 bases between them. This CDR3 has 16 amino acids. The germline V gene has CDR1 SGHTA and CDR2 FQGNSA.

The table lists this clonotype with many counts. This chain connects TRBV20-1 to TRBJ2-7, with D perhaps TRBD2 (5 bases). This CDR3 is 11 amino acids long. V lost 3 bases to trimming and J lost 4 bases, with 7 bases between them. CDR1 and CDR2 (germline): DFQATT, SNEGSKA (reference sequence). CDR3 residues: CSASEGYEQYF. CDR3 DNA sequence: TGCAGTGCTAGTGAGGGATACGAGCAGTACTTC.

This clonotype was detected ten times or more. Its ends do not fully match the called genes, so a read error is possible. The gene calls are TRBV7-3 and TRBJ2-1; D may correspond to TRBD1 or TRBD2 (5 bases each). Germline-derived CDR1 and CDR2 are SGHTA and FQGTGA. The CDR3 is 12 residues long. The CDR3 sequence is CASSRIGTELVF. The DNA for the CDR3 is TGTGCCAGCAGCCGAATTGGGACGGAGCTGGTCTTC.

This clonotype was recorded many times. CDR3 protein: CASSPGTLDNQPQHF. The CDR3 bases are TGTGCCAGCAGTCCCGGGACTCTGGACAATCAGCCCCAGCATTTT. The V gene is TRBV27, the J gene TRBJ1-5, with D possibly being TRBD1 (5 bases). Germline V gene lookup returns CDR1 MNHEY and CDR2 SMNVEV (reference sequence). The CDR3 is made up of 15 amino acids. V dropped 5 bases and J dropped 3 bases, with 14 bases sitting between them.

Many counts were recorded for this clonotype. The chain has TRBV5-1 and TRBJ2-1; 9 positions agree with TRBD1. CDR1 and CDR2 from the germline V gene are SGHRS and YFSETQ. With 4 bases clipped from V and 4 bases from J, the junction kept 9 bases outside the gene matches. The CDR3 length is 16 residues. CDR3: CASSGGQGYPYNEQFF. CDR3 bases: TGCGCCAGCAGCGGGGGACAGGGCTATCCGTACAATGAGCAGTTCTTC.

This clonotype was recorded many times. Written as DNA, the CDR3 is TGTGCCAGCAGCCAAGATCTTCGACTAGCGGGAGTTGATACGCAGTATTTT. Protein product: CASSQDLRLAGVDTQYF. This sequence joins TRBV3-1 and TRBJ2-3; 12 nucleotides line up with TRBD2. The CDR3 consists of 17 residues. V shed 0 bases and J 6 bases; nucleotides not matched to a gene: 7. Germline assignment: CDR1 LGHDT and CDR2 YNNKEL (reference sequence).

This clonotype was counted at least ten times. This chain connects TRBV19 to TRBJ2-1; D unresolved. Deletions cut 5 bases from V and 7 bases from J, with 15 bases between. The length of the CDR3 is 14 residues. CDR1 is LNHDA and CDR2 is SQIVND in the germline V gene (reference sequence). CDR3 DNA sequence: TGTGCCAGTAGTCCAGCCTTGCTGGGGAATGAGCAGTTCTTC. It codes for CASSPALLGNEQFF.

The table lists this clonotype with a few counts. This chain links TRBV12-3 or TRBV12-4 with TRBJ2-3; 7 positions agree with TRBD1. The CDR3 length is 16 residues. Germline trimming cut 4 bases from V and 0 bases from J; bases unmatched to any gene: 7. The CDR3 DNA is TGTGCCAGCAGTTGGCGACAGGGAACTAGCACAGATACGCAGTATTTT. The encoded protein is CASSWRQGTSTDTQYF.

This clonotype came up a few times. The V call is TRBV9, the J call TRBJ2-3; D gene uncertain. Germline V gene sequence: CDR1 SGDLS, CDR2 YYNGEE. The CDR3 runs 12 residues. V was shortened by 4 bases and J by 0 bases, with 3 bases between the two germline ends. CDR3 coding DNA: TGTGCCAGCAGCTTGAGCACAGATACGCAGTATTTT. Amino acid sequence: CASSLSTDTQYF.

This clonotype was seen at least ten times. The CDR3 here is CASSSTGAASIYF. CDR3 DNA: TGTGCCAGCAGCTCGACCGGGGCCGCGTCCATATATTTT. The chain is built from TRBV5-5 and TRBJ1-3; tentatively, D is TRBD1 (5 bases). V was clipped by 3 bases and J by 11 bases, with 15 bases between them. Germline loops: CDR1 SGHKS, CDR2 YYEKEE (reference sequence). This CDR3 comprises 13 residues.

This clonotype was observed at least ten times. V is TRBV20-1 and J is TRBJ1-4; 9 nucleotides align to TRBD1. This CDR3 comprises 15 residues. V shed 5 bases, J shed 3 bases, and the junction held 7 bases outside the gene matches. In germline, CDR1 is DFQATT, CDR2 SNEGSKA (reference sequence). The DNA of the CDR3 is TGCAGTGCTGCCACAGGGGGCGCAGCTAATGAAAAACTGTTTTTT. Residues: CSAATGGAANEKLFF.

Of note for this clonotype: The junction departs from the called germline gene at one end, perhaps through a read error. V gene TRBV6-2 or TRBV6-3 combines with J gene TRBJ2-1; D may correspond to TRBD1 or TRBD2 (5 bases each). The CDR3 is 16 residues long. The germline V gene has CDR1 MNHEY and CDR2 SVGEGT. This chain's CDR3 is CATSYHGAALNNEQFF. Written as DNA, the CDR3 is TGTGCCACCAGTTATCACGGGGCGGCCTTGAACAATGAACAGTTCTTC.

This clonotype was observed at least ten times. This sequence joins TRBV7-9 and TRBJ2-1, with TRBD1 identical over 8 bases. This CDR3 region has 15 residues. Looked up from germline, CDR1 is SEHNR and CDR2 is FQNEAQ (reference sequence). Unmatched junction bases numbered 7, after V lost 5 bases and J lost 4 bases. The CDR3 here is CASSPRQGTYNEQFF. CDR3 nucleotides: TGTGCCAGCAGCCCTCGACAGGGGACATACAATGAGCAGTTCTTC.

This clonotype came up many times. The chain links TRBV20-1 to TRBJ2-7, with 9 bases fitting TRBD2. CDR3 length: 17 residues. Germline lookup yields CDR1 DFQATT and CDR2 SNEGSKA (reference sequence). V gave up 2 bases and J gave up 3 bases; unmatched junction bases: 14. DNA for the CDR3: TGCAGTGCTAGATCCCCCCACGGCGTAGCGGGAGTCTACGAGCAGTACTTC. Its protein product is CSARSPHGVAGVYEQYF.

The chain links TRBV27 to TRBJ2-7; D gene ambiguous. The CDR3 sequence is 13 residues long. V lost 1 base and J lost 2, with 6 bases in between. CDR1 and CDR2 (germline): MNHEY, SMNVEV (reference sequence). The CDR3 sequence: CASSLLAAYEQYF. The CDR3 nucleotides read TGTGCCAGCAGTTTATTGGCAGCCTACGAGCAGTACTTC.